This record concerns one T cell receptor beta chain sequence. The antigen is not known. Treatment of the sample: roughly ten-day PBMC culture with coronavirus spike peptide pools or control peptides (ViraFEST assay). This entry belongs to a study of vaccination and CD4 T cells after COVID-19. Study background: Six men and four women formed the convalescents, two being Hispanic. Post-vaccine sampling followed dose two by a median roughly 70 days (range 14 to 241).

The Oncomine TCR Beta short-read assay was applied to DNA of cultured CD4+ T cells. Researchers extracted genomic DNA from CD4+ T cells that had been cultured. Via MiXCR, TCRdb re-called the PCR reads, giving one row per CDR3 protein. The sample lists more than 12,000 distinct CDR3 sequences, about 53% occurring once. J lost 0 bases, V lost 5 bases, and 6 bases had no gene match. In germline, CDR1 is SSHAT, CDR2 FNYEAQ (reference sequence). This CDR3 spans 16 amino acids. Study-level results: Counts of SARS-CoV-2-reactive clonotypes had a median that went from approximately 23 to 38, a nonsignificant change.

The genes are TRBV7-7 and TRBJ2-1; 8 bases are a match to TRBD2. The source material was CD4+ T cells from blood, cultured in vitro, sampled before SARS-CoV-2 vaccination. The TCR originated in a human donor who had recovered from COVID-19. The chain's CDR3 is CASSHRSGSSYNEQFF. CDR3 nucleotide sequence: TGTGCCAGCAGCCACCGAAGCGGGAGCTCCTACAATGAGCAGTTCTTC.